The rows below give T cell receptor beta chains drawn from one sample of a study of T cell responses to AZD1222 COVID-19 vaccine. Only in-frame clones appear in the TCRdb table, and some are missing; sequencing was by immunoSEQ multiplex PCR. The sample yields some 160,000 clones, 85% to 95% seen once. The sample here was peripheral blood, taken on day 0 of AZD1222 vaccination. These receptors all stem from an adult in good health. The CDR3 runs from the conserved cysteine through the conserved F or W. Fields, in order: J gene, D gene, V gene, clone size, CDR3 protein, CDR3 DNA. D genes are given only for firm matches. Clone size is not always given. Where it is, it says once, few, many or a class for expanded clones.

>TRBJ2-3|NA|TRBV18|NA
CASSRLPRTDTQYF
TGTGCCAGCTCACGGCTTCCGCGCACAGATACGCAGTATTTT
>TRBJ2-6|NA|TRBV2|NA
CASSTGSGANVLTF
TGTGCCAGCAGTACAGGGTCTGGGGCCAACGTCCTGACTTTC
>TRBJ1-3|NA|TRBV5-1|NA
CASSLEGLDSGNTIYF
TGCGCCAGCAGCTTGGAGGGACTAGACTCTGGAAACACCATATATTTT
>TRBJ1-2|NA|TRBV6-4|NA
CASSEFDGVGMRGYTF
TGTGCCAGCAGTGAGTTTGACGGAGTCGGGATGCGTGGCTACACCTTC
>TRBJ2-1|NA|TRBV11-3|once
CASSLDPRGGDEQFF
TGTGCCAGCAGCTTAGACCCCCGTGGGGGAGATGAGCAGTTCTTC
>TRBJ2-7|TRBD2|TRBV28|NA
CASSPLQRGEQYF
TGTGCCAGCAGCCCACTCCAGCGGGGCGAGCAGTACTTC
>TRBJ1-2|NA|TRBV10-3|NA
CASSETALGGYGYTF
TGTGCCTCCTCGGAAACAGCCCTGGGAGGCTATGGCTACACCTTC
>TRBJ1-1|NA|TRBV7-2|NA
CASNPLGNVVGAFF
TGTGCCAGCAACCCGTTGGGGAACGTCGTCGGAGCTTTCTTT
>TRBJ2-7|TRBD2|TRBV6-4|once
CASSDSIGGRAREQYF
TGTGCCAGCAGTGACTCGATTGGGGGGAGGGCCCGCGAGCAGTACTTC
>TRBJ1-6|TRBD1|TRBV28|NA
CASRSTGYSPLHF
TGTGCCAGCAGGTCGACAGGGTACTCACCCCTCCACTTT
>TRBJ1-5|NA|TRBV19|NA
CASSTYWAVGQPQHF
TGTGCCAGTAGTACATATTGGGCAGTGGGTCAGCCCCAGCATTTT
>TRBJ2-7|TRBD1|TRBV4-1|NA
CASRPNEDRASYEQYF
TGCGCCAGCAGACCTAACGAAGACAGGGCGTCCTACGAGCAGTACTTC
>TRBJ1-2|NA|TRBV20-1|NA
CSAQQGRGYTF
TGCAGTGCTCAACAGGGACGGGGCTACACCTTC
>TRBJ2-7|TRBD2|TRBV24-1|NA
CATSDPLRGEHEQYF
TGTGCCACCAGTGATCCCTTACGGGGGGAACACGAGCAGTACTTC
>TRBJ2-7|NA|TRBV5-8|NA
CASSFTSAAYEQYF
TGTGCCAGCAGCTTTACCAGCGCCGCCTACGAGCAGTACTTC
>TRBJ2-3|NA|TRBV10-1|NA
CASIILWGALPGDTQYF
TGCGCCAGCATTATTCTATGGGGGGCCCTCCCCGGAGATACGCAGTATTTT
>TRBJ2-7|NA|TRBV5-4|NA
CASSLLGDEQYF
TGTGCCAGCAGCTTGCTAGGGGACGAGCAGTACTTC